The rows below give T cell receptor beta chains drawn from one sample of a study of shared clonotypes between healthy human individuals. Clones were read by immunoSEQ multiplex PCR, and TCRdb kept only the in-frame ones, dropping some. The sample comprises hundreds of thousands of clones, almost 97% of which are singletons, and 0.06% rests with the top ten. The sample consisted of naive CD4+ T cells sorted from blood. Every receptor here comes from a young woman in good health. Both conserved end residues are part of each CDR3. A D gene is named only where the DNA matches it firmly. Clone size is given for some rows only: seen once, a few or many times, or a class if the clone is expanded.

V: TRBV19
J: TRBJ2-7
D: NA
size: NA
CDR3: CASSKRPDYEQYF
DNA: TGTGCCAGTAGTAAGCGTCCGGATTACGAGCAGTACTTC

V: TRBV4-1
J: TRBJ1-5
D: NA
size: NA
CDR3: CASSQDWGWRKDNPQHF
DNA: TGCGCCAGCAGCCAAGATTGGGGATGGAGAAAAGATAACCCCCAGCATTTT

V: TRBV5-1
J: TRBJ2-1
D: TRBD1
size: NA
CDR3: CASSRDRVPYNEQFF
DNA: TGCGCCAGCAGCAGAGACAGGGTCCCCTACAATGAGCAGTTCTTC

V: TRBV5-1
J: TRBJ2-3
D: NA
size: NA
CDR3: CASRGFRGPDTQYF
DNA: TGCGCCAGCCGAGGTTTCAGGGGCCCAGATACGCAGTATTTT

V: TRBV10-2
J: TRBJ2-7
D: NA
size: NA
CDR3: CASSPIYGEQYF
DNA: TGCGCCAGCAGCCCAATTTACGGCGAGCAGTACTTC

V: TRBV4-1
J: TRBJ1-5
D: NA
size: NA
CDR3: CASSQEPDNQPQHF
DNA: TGCGCCAGCAGCCAAGAGCCAGACAATCAGCCCCAGCATTTT

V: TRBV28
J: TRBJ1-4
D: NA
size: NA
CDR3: CASTSGGSANEKLFF
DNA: TGTGCCAGCACCTCCGGGGGGTCGGCTAATGAAAAACTGTTTTTT

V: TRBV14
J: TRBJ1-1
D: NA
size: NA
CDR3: CASSQAVEAFF
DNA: TGTGCCAGCAGCCAAGCGGTTGAAGCTTTCTTT

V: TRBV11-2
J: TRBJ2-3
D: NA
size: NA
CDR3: CASSPRQPSVTDTQYF
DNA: TGTGCCAGCAGCCCGAGGCAGCCTAGCGTCACAGATACGCAGTATTTT

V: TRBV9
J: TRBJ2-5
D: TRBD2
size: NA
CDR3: CASSVGGLAGYQETQYF
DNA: TGTGCCAGCAGCGTAGGGGGACTAGCGGGATACCAAGAGACCCAGTACTTC

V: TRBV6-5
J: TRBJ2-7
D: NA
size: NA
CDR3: CASSLHDRAYEQYF
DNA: TGTGCCAGCAGCCTACATGACAGAGCCTACGAGCAGTACTTC

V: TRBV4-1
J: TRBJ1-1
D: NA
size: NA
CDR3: CASSQLRIETVSATEAFF
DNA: TGCGCCAGCAGCCAACTCCGAATCGAGACAGTAAGCGCCACTGAAGCTTTCTTT

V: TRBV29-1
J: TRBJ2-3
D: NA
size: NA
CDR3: CTIGSVSTDTQYF
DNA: TGCACCATAGGGTCGGTTAGCACAGATACGCAGTATTTT

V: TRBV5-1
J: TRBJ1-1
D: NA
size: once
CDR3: CASRRTPWGNTEAFF
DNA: TGCGCCAGTCGGCGGACACCATGGGGGAACACTGAAGCTTTCTTT

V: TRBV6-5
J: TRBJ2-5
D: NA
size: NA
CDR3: CASSYLGPVKETQYF
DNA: TGTGCCAGCAGTTACTTGGGCCCCGTGAAGGAGACCCAGTACTTC

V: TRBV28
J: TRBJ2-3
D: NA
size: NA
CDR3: CASNNPPVDTQYF
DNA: TGTGCCAGCAACAACCCCCCCGTGGATACGCAGTATTTT

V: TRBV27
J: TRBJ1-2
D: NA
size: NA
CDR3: CASSLATGLGYTF
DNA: TGTGCCAGCAGTTTGGCGACGGGGCTTGGCTACACCTTC

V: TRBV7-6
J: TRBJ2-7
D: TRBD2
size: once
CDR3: CASSSTSGKLGYEQYF
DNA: TGTGCCAGCAGCTCGACTAGCGGTAAGCTCGGGTACGAGCAGTACTTC

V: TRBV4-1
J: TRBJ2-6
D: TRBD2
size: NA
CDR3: CASSQGAGGPGANVLTF
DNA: TGCGCCAGCAGCCAAGGAGCGGGAGGGCCTGGGGCCAACGTCCTGACTTTC